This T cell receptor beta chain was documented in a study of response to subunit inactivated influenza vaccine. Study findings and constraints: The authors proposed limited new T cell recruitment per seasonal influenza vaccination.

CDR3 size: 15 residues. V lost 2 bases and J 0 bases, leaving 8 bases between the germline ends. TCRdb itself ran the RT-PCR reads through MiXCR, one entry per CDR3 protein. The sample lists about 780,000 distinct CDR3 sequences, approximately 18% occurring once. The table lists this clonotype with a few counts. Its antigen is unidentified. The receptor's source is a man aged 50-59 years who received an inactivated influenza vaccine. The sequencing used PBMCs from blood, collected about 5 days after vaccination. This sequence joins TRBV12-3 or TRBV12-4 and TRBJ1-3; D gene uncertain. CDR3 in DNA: TGTGCCAGCAGTTTACGGGTTCGCTCTGGAAACACCATATATTTT. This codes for CASSLRVRSGNTIYF.